A single sample is the source of the 26 T cell receptor beta chains below, sequenced in a study of glioma-infiltrating T cells after dendritic cell vaccination (dated by TCRdb to 2016 to 2017). This specimen's time point label, interpreted: after dendritic cell vaccination, including at tumor progression/relapse. Receptor amplification or capture employed the immunoSEQ multiplex PCR assay. The table was pulled from immuneACCESS by TCRdb, which kept in-frame rearrangements only. Such tables lose some clones; where checked, under half of the loss comes from unresolved V genes, and the rest has no known cause. This sample is represented by tens of thousands of clones; over 75% of them were singletons. Together, the top ten hold 2.1% of the sample. The source was blood, collected after dendritic cell vaccination. Source of these receptors: a human donor with glioblastoma.

The chain employs TRBV6-1 and TRBJ2-5; D perhaps matches TRBD2 (6 bases). The V end was cut by 5 bases, the J end by 4 bases, with 14 bases between. The CDR3 loop spans 14 amino acids. From germline, CDR1 is MNHNS and CDR2 SASEGT. CDR3: CASSQDMGGETQYF. Written as DNA, the CDR3 is TGTGCCAGCAGTCAAGACATGGGAGGAGAGACCCAGTACTTC.

The rearrangement joins TRBV6-1 to TRBJ1-5, with D perhaps TRBD1 (5 bases). Germline CDR1 and CDR2: MNHNS and SASEGT. Trimming left V 2 bases short and J 11 bases short, with 19 bases between. The CDR3 length is 15 residues. CDR3 DNA: TGTGCCAGCAGTGAATATTTTGGGGCATTAGGATCCCAGCATTTT. Encoded protein: CASSEYFGALGSQHF.

This clone came up once. The chain recombines TRBV9 with TRBJ2-5, with TRBD2 identical over 10 bases. The CDR3 is 16 amino acids. The junction had 9 bases not matched to a gene; V was cut back by 3 bases and J by 4 bases. Germline CDR1 SGDLS, CDR2 YYNGEE. CDR3 in amino acids: CASSAGGVAGGETQYF. CDR3 DNA sequence: TGTGCCAGCAGCGCGGGGGGAGTAGCGGGAGGAGAGACCCAGTACTTC.

The V and J genes are TRBV18 and TRBJ2-6; D unresolved. The CDR3 spans 14 residues. Germline CDR1 is KGHSH and CDR2 is LQKENI. Trimming left V 6 bases short and J 0 bases short, with 6 bases between. This CDR3 reads CASSLNSGANVLTF. In nucleotides, the CDR3 is TGTGCCAGCTCTCTTAACTCTGGGGCCAACGTCCTGACTTTC.

The chain joins TRBV6-5 to TRBJ2-2; D is unresolved. The CDR3 runs 15 residues. Germline lookup yields CDR1 MNHEY and CDR2 SVGAGI. V lost 2 bases to trimming and J lost 0 bases, with 7 bases between them. CDR3 coding DNA: TGTGCCAGCAGTTACCCGCCTACGAACACCGGGGAGCTGTTTTTT. It is translated as CASSYPPTNTGELFF.

The chain joins TRBV19 to TRBJ2-5; 7 bases are a match to TRBD2. The germline gives CDR1 LNHDA, CDR2 SQIVND (reference sequence). The CDR3 consists of 14 residues. Trimming at V came to 4 bases and at J to 1 base, leaving 3 bases not matched to a gene. CDR3 DNA: TGTGCCAGTAGTACCATAGCGGGCCAAGAGACCCAGTACTTC. Protein sequence: CASSTIAGQETQYF.

This clone was picked up a small number of times. The chain links TRBV5-1 to TRBJ2-1; TRBD1 matches 11 bases. CDR1 is SGHRS, CDR2 YFSETQ, per germline. V trimming: 4 bases; J trimming: 5 bases; junction bases outside the gene matches: 5. This CDR3 region has 15 residues. DNA for the CDR3: TGCGCCAGCAGCGGGACAGGGGGGCCCAACAATGAGCAGTTCTTC. Protein product: CASSGTGGPNNEQFF.

The sample holds one count of this clone. The J gene is TRBJ1-2, the V gene TRBV20-1, with D possibly being TRBD1 (6 bases). CDR1 and CDR2 from the germline V gene are DFQATT and SNEGSKA (reference sequence). The CDR3 is 10 residues long. Trimming shortened V by 6 bases and J by 5 bases, and 7 bases separated the two germline ends. DNA for the CDR3: TGCAGTGCCACAGGGTATGGCTACACCTTC. This sequence encodes CSATGYGYTF.

The V and J genes are TRBV18 and TRBJ2-7; D may be TRBD2 (6 bases). The V end was cut by 8 bases, the J end by 3 bases, with 14 bases between. Looked up from germline, CDR1 is KGHSH and CDR2 is LQKENI. The CDR3 is 13 amino acids. The chain's CDR3 is CASARDSHYEQYV. CDR3 DNA: TGTGCCAGCGCACGGGACTCCCACTACGAGCAGTACGTC.

This clone has more than one count but fewer than ten. The chain recombines TRBV6-1 with TRBJ2-1; 8 bases align to TRBD1. Unmatched junction bases numbered 7, after V lost 6 bases and J lost 3 bases. This CDR3 has 15 amino acids. CDR1 and CDR2 from the germline V gene are MNHNS and SASEGT. CDR3 loop: CASSQGQADYNEQFF. CDR3 coding DNA: TGTGCCAGCAGCCAGGGACAGGCCGACTACAATGAGCAGTTCTTC.

The V call is TRBV6-5, the J call TRBJ2-1, with TRBD1 identical over 11 bases. V lost 6 bases to trimming and J lost 2 bases; unmatched junction nucleotides: 0. In germline, CDR1 is MNHEY, CDR2 SVGAGI. The CDR3 length is 14 residues. The CDR3 DNA follows: TGTGCCAGCAGGGGACAGGGGGCCTACAATGAGCAGTTCTTC. Protein sequence: CASRGQGAYNEQFF.

The chain is built from TRBV5-1 and TRBJ2-1; 9 nucleotides line up with TRBD2. The CDR3 loop spans 14 amino acids. V shed 2 bases and J 6 bases; nucleotides not matched to a gene: 3. CDR1 and CDR2 from the germline V gene are SGHRS and YFSETQ. As DNA, the CDR3 is TGCGCCAGCAGCTTTGGTAGCGGGGGCAATGAGCAGTTCTTC. Translation gives CASSFGSGGNEQFF. The entire variable domain, with the rest obtained from reference TRBV5-1 and TRBJ2-1, is as follows: KAGVTQTPRYLIKTRGQQVTLSCSPISGHRSVSWYQQTPGQGLQFLFEYFSETQRNKGNFPGRFSGRQFSNSRSEMNVSTLELGDSALYLCASSFGSGGNEQFFGPGTRLTVL.

This chain links TRBV2 with TRBJ1-1; 7 positions agree with TRBD1. V gave up 4 bases and J gave up 4 bases; unmatched junction bases: 18. CDR3 length: 18 amino acids. CDR1 is SNHLY and CDR2 is FYNNEI in the germline V gene. The CDR3 sequence: CASSVDTTGRRYGTEAFF. CDR3 bases: TGTGCCAGCAGTGTGGATACGACAGGGAGGAGATATGGCACTGAAGCTTTCTTT.

This clone has only a few counts. This sequence joins TRBV19 and TRBJ2-1; TRBD2 matches at 11 bases. This CDR3 is 16 amino acids long. The germline CDR1 and CDR2 sequences are LNHDA and SQIVND (reference sequence). V trimming: 6 bases; J trimming: 8 bases; junction bases outside the gene matches: 12. The CDR3 is CASRTVGVAGGDEQFF. CDR3 DNA sequence: TGTGCCAGTAGGACTGTTGGAGTAGCGGGAGGGGATGAGCAGTTCTTC.

The V call is TRBV9, the J call TRBJ1-2, with 12 bases aligning to TRBD1. V lost 0 bases, J lost 4 bases, and 7 bases stayed unmatched. Germline V lookup: CDR1 SGDLS, CDR2 YYNGEE. This CDR3 is built from 17 residues. This CDR3 reads CASSVGDRDRGLYGYTF. In DNA form, the CDR3 reads TGTGCCAGCAGCGTAGGGGACCGGGACAGGGGGCTCTATGGCTACACCTTC.

This chain connects TRBV19 to TRBJ1-4; TRBD1 matches 9 bases. The CDR3 totals 14 residues. Germline-derived CDR1 and CDR2 are LNHDA and SQIVND (reference sequence). V was clipped by 7 bases and J by 8 bases; unmatched bases: 8. Here the CDR3 DNA reads TGTGCCAGTACCCCACAGGGGGCGAGCGAAAAACTGTTTTTT. This sequence encodes CASTPQGASEKLFF. Filled out from reference TRBV19 and TRBJ1-4, the complete variable domain reads DGGITQSPKYLFRKEGQNVTLSCEQNLNHDAMYWYRQDPGQGLRLIYYSQIVNDFQKGDIAEGYSVSREKKESFPLTVTSAQKNPTAFYLCASTPQGASEKLFFGSGTQLSVL.

This clone showed up just a few times. The chain couples TRBV6-1 to TRBJ1-2; D possibly corresponds to TRBD1 (5 bases). Germline V CDR1 and CDR2: MNHNS, SASEGT. Trimming pared 6 bases from V and 4 bases from J, leaving 6 bases between. CDR3 length: 11 amino acids. The DNA for the CDR3 is TGTGCCAGCAGCCAGGGCTATGGCTACACCTTC. Its translation is CASSQGYGYTF.

The chain uses TRBV7-6 and TRBJ2-3; D gene ambiguous. V was shortened by 4 bases and J by 1 base, with 3 bases between the two germline ends. This CDR3 comprises 12 residues. The germline V gene encodes CDR1 SGHVS and CDR2 FNYEAQ. The CDR3 sequence is CASSSGTDTQYF. CDR3 nucleotides: TGTGCCAGCAGCTCCGGCACAGATACGCAGTATTTT.

V gene TRBV4-1 combines with J gene TRBJ1-2; D call uncertain. In germline, CDR1 is MGHRA, CDR2 YSYEKL. V gave up 0 bases and J gave up 2 bases, with 13 bases separating them. CDR3 length: 16 residues. The CDR3 spells CASSQDAYELNYGYTF. DNA of the CDR3: TGCGCCAGCAGCCAAGATGCTTATGAGCTCAACTATGGCTACACCTTC.

The CDR3 loop reads CASSAGLMTGGSDTQYF. As DNA, the CDR3 is TGTGCCAGCAGCGCTGGATTAATGACAGGGGGTTCCGATACGCAGTATTTT. V gene TRBV7-9 combines with J gene TRBJ2-3; 9 bases map to TRBD1. The CDR3 consists of 17 residues. The V and J ends lost 5 bases and 6 bases, in that order; junction bases with no gene match: 15. Germline V gene data show CDR1 as SEHNR and CDR2 as FQNEAQ (reference sequence).

V gene TRBV7-8 combines with J gene TRBJ1-4, with 9 bases that match TRBD1. V shed 5 bases and J 10 bases; nucleotides not matched to a gene: 5. From germline, CDR1 is SGHVS and CDR2 FQNEAQ. This CDR3 is 13 amino acids long. Here the CDR3 DNA reads TGTGCCAGCAGCCAGTCGACAGGGGGAAAACTGTTTTTT. This codes for CASSQSTGGKLFF.

This chain links TRBV28 with TRBJ1-2, with 7 bases identical to TRBD1. This CDR3 comprises 15 residues. Per germline, CDR1 MDHEN and CDR2 SYDVKM. Trimming took 6 bases from V and 4 from J; bases not matched to a gene: 11. CDR3 sequence (DNA): TGTGCCAGCAGGTCGACCGGGACAGCTCTCTATGGCTACACCTTC. It is translated as CASRSTGTALYGYTF.

The chain carries TRBV20-1 and TRBJ1-1, with D uncertain. Deletions cut 6 bases from V and 1 base from J, with 6 bases between. CDR3 size: 11 residues. Germline V gene lookup returns CDR1 DFQATT and CDR2 SNEGSKA (reference sequence). The chain's CDR3 is CSANKNTEAFF. Written as DNA, the CDR3 is TGCAGTGCCAACAAGAACACTGAAGCTTTCTTT.

This chain links TRBV14 with TRBJ1-2; no clear D. The V end was cut by 4 bases, the J end by 4 bases, with 13 bases between. The germline V gene encodes CDR1 SGHDN and CDR2 FVKESK. The CDR3 runs to 14 residues. The CDR3 loop reads CASSRAGRLYGYTF. As DNA, the CDR3 is TGTGCCAGCAGCCGGGCCGGCAGGCTCTATGGCTACACCTTC.

This chain links TRBV10-2 with TRBJ2-7, with a possible D match to TRBD1 (6 bases). Trimming shortened V by 0 bases and J by 7 bases, and 10 bases separated the two germline ends. Germline V gene sequence: CDR1 WSHSY, CDR2 SAAADI. The CDR3 runs 13 residues. The CDR3 DNA follows: TGCGCCAGCAGTGAGTCGTCCCAGGGGGAGCAGTACTTC. As protein: CASSESSQGEQYF.

The chain recombines TRBV5-1 with TRBJ2-5, with 7 positions matching TRBD1. This CDR3 contains 16 residues. The J segment lost 3 bases and the V segment lost 0 bases, leaving 8 bases of the junction unmatched. The germline V gene has CDR1 SGHRS and CDR2 YFSETQ. CDR3 region: CASSLAVSTGEETQYF. CDR3 in DNA: TGCGCCAGCAGCTTGGCAGTTTCAACAGGGGAAGAGACCCAGTACTTC.